The 32 T cell receptor beta chains presented below share a single source sample, sequenced in a study of cytomegalovirus exposure and HLA in healthy donors (TCRdb year 2017). Library method: the immunoSEQ multiplex PCR assay. For the multiplex PCR, a mixture combining 60 forward primers for TCR Vbeta segments and 13 reverse primers for TCR Jbeta segments was used. The table was pulled from immuneACCESS by TCRdb, which kept in-frame rearrangements only. Such tables lose some clones; where checked, under half of the loss comes from unresolved V genes, and the rest has no known cause. The sample profile shows some 150,000 clones; more than 60% of them were found once. Together, the top ten hold 3.3% of the sample. Specimen: PBMCs. These receptors originate from a man aged 35-49 years in good health and CMV-seronegative.

This sequence joins TRBV5-1 and TRBJ1-2; TRBD1 is a possible D gene (5 bases). The CDR3 extends over 13 amino acids. Germline V gene sequence: CDR1 SGHRS, CDR2 YFSETQ. Trimming stripped 2 bases from V and 2 bases from J, with 7 bases between. CDR3 sequence reads: CASSFGGNYGYTF. The CDR3 region has the DNA TGCGCCAGCAGCTTTGGGGGGAACTATGGCTACACCTTC.

The V gene is TRBV28, the J gene TRBJ1-5; D ambiguous. V was shortened by 3 bases and J by 0 bases, with 15 bases between the two germline ends. The CDR3 sequence is 17 residues long. Germline V lookup: CDR1 MDHEN, CDR2 SYDVKM. CDR3 coding DNA: TGTGCCAGCAGTTTTTTTGCAGGTAAATATAGCAATCAGCCCCAGCATTTT. It specifies CASSFFAGKYSNQPQHF.

The rearrangement uses TRBV5-6 and TRBJ1-2, with D possibly matching TRBD1 (6 bases). From germline, CDR1 is SGHDT and CDR2 YYEEEE. Trimming removed 3 bases from V and 3 bases from J, with 21 bases in between. The CDR3 is made up of 17 amino acids. CDR3 in amino acids: CASSWGRGPFTDYGYTF. The CDR3 DNA reads as TGTGCCAGCAGCTGGGGGCGGGGGCCGTTTACGGACTATGGCTACACCTTC. The full variable domain, with the rest looked up from reference TRBV5-6 and TRBJ1-2, is DAGVTQSPTHLIKTRGQQVTLRCSPKSGHDTVSWYQQALGQGPQFIFQYYEEEERQRGNFPDRFSGHQFPNYSSELNVNALLLGDSALYLCASSWGRGPFTDYGYTFGSGTRLTVV.

This chain uses TRBV11-1 with TRBJ1-2; 7 positions match TRBD1. V gave up 5 bases and J gave up 4 bases; unmatched junction bases: 7. The CDR3 runs 14 residues. From germline, CDR1 is SGHAT and CDR2 FQDESV (reference sequence). CDR3 in DNA: TGTGCCAGCAGCCCCTCGACAGGGAGCTATGGCTACACCTTC. Amino acid sequence: CASSPSTGSYGYTF.

J is TRBJ2-7 and V is TRBV7-7; D possibly corresponds to TRBD1 (5 bases). CDR1 and CDR2 from the germline V gene are SSHAT and FNYEAQ (reference sequence). This CDR3 spans 15 amino acids. The V gene lost 1 base and the J gene lost 9 bases, with 19 bases spanning the gap. The CDR3 protein is CASSLGPGSLNGQYF. CDR3 coding DNA: TGTGCCAGCAGCTTAGGTCCAGGGTCTCTAAATGGGCAGTACTTC.

This clone has a single count. V usage is TRBV6-5 and J usage is TRBJ1-2; D perhaps matches TRBD1 (5 bases). Trimming shortened V by 2 bases and J by 8 bases, and 12 bases separated the two germline ends. Per the germline V gene, CDR1 is MNHEY and CDR2 is SVGAGI. The CDR3 consists of 13 residues. The CDR3 protein is CASSYRGVLGYTF. The CDR3 bases are TGTGCCAGCAGTTACCGGGGGGTGTTGGGCTACACCTTC.

This clone has more than one count but fewer than ten. The gene calls are TRBV29-1 and TRBJ1-1; 8 bases line up with TRBD1. The ends lost 3 bases at V and 11 bases at J; junction bases unmatched: 5. The CDR3 loop spans 11 amino acids. Germline CDR1 reads SQVTM; CDR2 reads ANQGSEA. CDR3 coding DNA: TGCAGCGTTGAGCAGGGGGCTGGTGCTTTCTTT. As protein: CSVEQGAGAFF.

This clone occurred a few times. V gene TRBV5-5 combines with J gene TRBJ2-3; the match to TRBD1 covers 8 bases. The germline CDR1 and CDR2 sequences are SGHKS and YYEKEE (reference sequence). CDR3 length: 14 amino acids. V was clipped by 3 bases and J by 5 bases; unmatched bases: 5. CDR3 in amino acids: CASSSRGQVDTQYF. Written as DNA, the CDR3 is TGTGCCAGCAGCTCCAGGGGGCAGGTAGATACGCAGTATTTT.

The chain is built from TRBV10-3 and TRBJ1-6, with 8 nucleotides matching TRBD1. The germline gives CDR1 ENHRY, CDR2 SYGVKD. After removal of 6 bases from V and 2 bases from J, the junction contained 3 bases not matched to a gene. This CDR3 contains 15 residues. This CDR3 reads CAISQGAAYNSPLHF. The CDR3 DNA follows: TGTGCCATCAGCCAGGGGGCAGCCTATAATTCACCCCTCCACTTT.

This clone was recorded only once. This rearrangement joins TRBV7-7 to TRBJ2-1, with 12 nucleotides matching TRBD2. The CDR3 is 16 amino acids. V lost 1 base to trimming and J lost 4 bases; unmatched junction nucleotides: 2. Germline loops: CDR1 SSHAT, CDR2 FNYEAQ (reference sequence). The CDR3 nucleotides are TGTGCCAGCAGCTTAGGGGGGACTAGCGGGTACAATGAGCAGTTCTTC. Translation: CASSLGGTSGYNEQFF.

CDR3 coding DNA: TGTGCCAGCAGTCGGGACCAGGGGCGGGGGGTGGATGAGCAGTTCTTC. Translation: CASSRDQGRGVDEQFF. The V gene is TRBV27, the J gene TRBJ2-1; 8 positions match TRBD2. V lost 5 bases, J lost 8 bases, and 14 bases stayed unmatched. Germline CDR1 MNHEY, CDR2 SMNVEV (reference sequence). The CDR3 has 16 residues.

This clone was detected once. V usage is TRBV6-1 and J usage is TRBJ1-5; the match to TRBD1 covers 8 bases. The CDR3 covers 15 residues. V lost 10 bases, J lost 7 bases, and 15 bases stayed unmatched. Germline CDR1 is MNHNS and CDR2 is SASEGT. CDR3 amino acids: CATRRETGVGQPQHF. The CDR3 coding sequence is TGTGCCACCCGAAGAGAGACAGGGGTGGGACAGCCCCAGCATTTT.

The chain links TRBV5-4 to TRBJ2-7; TRBD2 is a possible D gene (5 bases). The CDR3 covers 14 residues. Germline CDR1 and CDR2: SGHNT and YYREEE (reference sequence). Trimming left V 2 bases short and J 6 bases short, with 15 bases between. CDR3 amino acids: CASSFGRGRSEQYF. Here the CDR3 DNA reads TGTGCCAGCAGCTTTGGACGGGGTCGGAGCGAGCAGTACTTC. Looking up the rest from reference TRBV5-4 and TRBJ2-7 gives the full variable domain: ETGVTQSPTHLIKTRGQQVTLRCSSQSGHNTVSWYQQALGQGPQFIFQYYREEENGRGNFPPRFSGLQFPNYSSELNVNALELDDSALYLCASSFGRGRSEQYFGPGTRLTVT.

This chain uses TRBV25-1 with TRBJ2-1; 7 bases agree with TRBD1. Germline loops: CDR1 MGHDK, CDR2 SYGVNS. The CDR3 is made up of 17 amino acids. The V gene end was trimmed by 2 bases and the J gene end by 0 bases; junction bases not matched to a gene: 7. CDR3 sequence (DNA): TGTGCCAGCAGTGAACCCCCCGGGACAGTCTCCTACAATGAGCAGTTCTTC. Protein sequence: CASSEPPGTVSYNEQFF. The full variable domain, completed using reference TRBV25-1 and TRBJ2-1, is EADIYQTPRYLVIGTGKKITLECSQTMGHDKMYWYQQDPGMELHLIHYSYGVNSTEKGDLSSESTVSRIRTEHFPLTLESARPSHTSQYLCASSEPPGTVSYNEQFFGPGTRLTVL.

The chain couples TRBV6-4 to TRBJ1-1; D is undetermined. The CDR3 covers 14 residues. V lost 2 bases, J lost 1 base, and 8 bases lay in between. CDR1 and CDR2 (germline): MRHNA, SNTAGT. CDR3 residues: CASSDEFGNTEAFF. DNA for the CDR3: TGTGCCAGCAGTGACGAGTTCGGGAACACTGAAGCTTTCTTT.

This clone was detected once. The rearrangement uses TRBV6-1 and TRBJ2-3; 7 bases are shared with TRBD2. The CDR3 covers 17 residues. Germline loops: CDR1 MNHNS, CDR2 SASEGT. The V gene end was trimmed by 2 bases and the J gene end by 2 bases; junction bases not matched to a gene: 10. DNA for the CDR3: TGTGCCAGCAGTGAAAGAGGGGCTAGCGGCCTCACAGATACGCAGTATTTT. Translation: CASSERGASGLTDTQYF.

The rearrangement links TRBV2 to TRBJ1-5, with no clear D. V shed 6 bases and J shed 0 bases, with 9 bases lying between them. CDR3 length: 14 amino acids. Germline CDR1 is SNHLY and CDR2 is FYNNEI. CDR3: CASSPLNSNQPQHF. In DNA, the CDR3 is TGTGCCAGCAGCCCACTAAATAGCAATCAGCCCCAGCATTTT.

Remarks on this clone: The junction shows a germline mismatch at one end, possibly a read error. The chain links TRBV7-9 to TRBJ2-7, with 11 bases aligning to TRBD2. The CDR3 sequence is 13 residues long. Germline V gene data show CDR1 as SEHNR and CDR2 as FQNEAQ (reference sequence). CDR3 nucleotide sequence: TGTTCCAGCAGCTTCGGACTAGCGGGCGAGCAGTACTTC. Its translation: CSSSFGLAGEQYF.

This clone came up a few times. The chain uses TRBV4-1 and TRBJ1-5; no clear D gene. Deletions cut 2 bases from V and 1 base from J, with 12 bases between. The CDR3 contains 16 residues. Germline-derived CDR1 and CDR2 are MGHRA and YSYEKL. The CDR3 protein is CASSQFDTVSNQPQHF. CDR3 in DNA: TGCGCCAGCAGCCAATTTGACACTGTAAGCAATCAGCCCCAGCATTTT.

This clone was seen more than once but under ten times. The CDR3 DNA reads TGCGCCAGCAGCCAAGATCGAACAGTGAACACTGAAGCTTTCTTT. Translated: CASSQDRTVNTEAFF. The chain is built from TRBV4-3 and TRBJ1-1; D unclear. Germline-derived CDR1 and CDR2 are LGHNA and YSLEER. The V gene lost 0 bases and the J gene lost 0 bases, with 8 bases spanning the gap. CDR3 length: 15 amino acids.

Here the CDR3 reads CASSYGGVSSYEQYF. In nucleotides, the CDR3 is TGTGCCAGCAGTTATGGAGGGGTTAGCTCCTACGAGCAGTACTTC. This chain uses TRBV6-5 with TRBJ2-7; a possible D gene is TRBD2 (6 bases). CDR3 length: 15 amino acids. Germline V gives CDR1 MNHEY, CDR2 SVGAGI. V lost 3 bases and J lost 0, with 12 bases in between.

The chain links TRBV4-1 to TRBJ2-3, with TRBD2 matching 9 bases. This CDR3 contains 17 residues. From germline, CDR1 is MGHRA and CDR2 YSYEKL. The V segment lost 0 bases and the J segment 2 bases; nucleotides outside the gene matches: 6. The CDR3 nucleotides are TGCGCCAGCAGCCAAGAATCGCGGGGGGGCCTCACAGATACGCAGTATTTT. Translating gives CASSQESRGGLTDTQYF.

This clone is a singleton in its sample. This chain connects TRBV5-1 to TRBJ2-1; D may be TRBD2 (5 bases). Trimming cost V 4 bases and J 3 bases, with 11 bases left between them. This CDR3 is 14 amino acids long. Germline CDR1 SGHRS, CDR2 YFSETQ. CDR3 region: CASSPIAGYNEQFF. CDR3 DNA: TGCGCCAGCAGCCCGATTGCGGGCTACAATGAGCAGTTCTTC.

CDR3 loop: CASSYSGDRGNYGYTF. The CDR3 DNA is TGTGCCAGCAGTTACTCGGGAGACAGGGGTAACTATGGCTACACCTTC. The chain combines TRBV6-6 with TRBJ1-2; 8 bases align to TRBD1. The CDR3 is 16 residues long. In germline, CDR1 is MNHNY, CDR2 SVGAGI (reference sequence). The trim removed 0 bases at V and 1 base at J, leaving 4 bases unmatched.

The CDR3 DNA reads TGTGCCAGTAGTACACAGGCCTCTGGAAACACCATATATTTT. This gives the protein CASSTQASGNTIYF. This chain connects TRBV19 to TRBJ1-3, with D tentatively TRBD1 (5 bases). The CDR3 totals 14 residues. The V and J ends lost 4 bases and 0 bases respectively, with 7 bases between them. The V gene's germline CDR1 is LNHDA and CDR2 SQIVND (reference sequence).

The chain is built from TRBV2 and TRBJ1-1; D is ambiguous. CDR3 length: 14 residues. The V gene lost 10 bases and the J gene lost 11 bases, with 26 bases spanning the gap. Germline values: CDR1 SNHLY, CDR2 FYNNEI. This chain's CDR3 is CATVPALGECLAFF. Written as DNA, the CDR3 is TGTGCCACCGTACCGGCTCTGGGAGAATGTTTGGCTTTCTTT. The full variable domain, completed using reference TRBV2 and TRBJ1-1, is EPEVTQTPSHQVTQMGQEVILRCVPISNHLYFYWYRQILGQKVEFLVSFYNNEISEKSEIFDDQFSVERPDGSNFTLKIRSTKLEDSAMYFCATVPALGECLAFFGQGTRLTVV.

The chain links TRBV5-4 to TRBJ1-2, with D tentatively TRBD1 (5 bases). Between the trimmed V and J ends, which lost 0 bases and 4 bases, there was a span of 10 bases. The CDR3 consists of 14 residues. Per the germline V gene, CDR1 is SGHNT and CDR2 is YYREEE (reference sequence). The CDR3 spells CASSLGGSPYGYTF. DNA of the CDR3: TGTGCCAGCAGCTTGGGGGGCTCCCCCTATGGCTACACCTTC. The full variable domain, with the rest looked up from reference TRBV5-4 and TRBJ1-2, is ETGVTQSPTHLIKTRGQQVTLRCSSQSGHNTVSWYQQALGQGPQFIFQYYREEENGRGNFPPRFSGLQFPNYSSELNVNALELDDSALYLCASSLGGSPYGYTFGSGTRLTVV.

J is TRBJ1-2 and V is TRBV6-1, with TRBD1 matching over 9 bases. Germline V CDR1 and CDR2: MNHNS, SASEGT. With V trimmed by 6 bases and J by 8 bases, 10 bases remained unmatched. The length of the CDR3 is 14 residues. DNA of the CDR3: TGTGCCAGCAGAGTCTCGGACAGGGGATCCGGCTACACCTTC. Translating it yields CASRVSDRGSGYTF.

The chain is built from TRBV5-1 and TRBJ1-2; D is unresolved. The V gene lost 1 base and the J gene lost 1 base, with 5 bases spanning the gap. The germline V gene has CDR1 SGHRS and CDR2 YFSETQ. This CDR3 region has 13 residues. CDR3 bases: TGCGCCAGCAGCTTGACAGATAACTATGGCTACACCTTC. Amino acids: CASSLTDNYGYTF.

In nucleotides, the CDR3 is TGCAGGCCTAACAGTTATGGCTACACCTTC. This codes for CRPNSYGYTF. The rearrangement joins TRBV20-1 to TRBJ1-2; D ambiguous. CDR1 DFQATT and CDR2 SNEGSKA come from the germline V gene (reference sequence). The CDR3 totals 10 residues.

In its sample, this clone was seen once. This chain links TRBV2 with TRBJ2-5; 8 bases fit TRBD1. CDR3 length: 14 amino acids. Germline V CDR1 and CDR2: SNHLY, FYNNEI. Trimming cost V 11 bases and J 5 bases; bases outside gene matches: 13. CDR3 coding DNA: TGTGCCGTCCCCCTGACTACAGGGGGGGAGACCCAGTACTTC. Amino acids: CAVPLTTGGETQYF.

The rearrangement links TRBV4-2 to TRBJ2-7; 9 positions match TRBD2. V shed 5 bases and J 7 bases; nucleotides not matched to a gene: 6. The CDR3 consists of 13 residues. CDR1 is LGHNA and CDR2 is YNFKEQ in the germline V gene. This CDR3 reads CASSVGTSWEQYF. In DNA form, the CDR3 reads TGTGCCAGCAGCGTCGGGACTAGCTGGGAGCAGTACTTC.